The source of this T cell receptor (beta chain) is a study of CD8+CD57+ T cells in acquired aplastic anemia. Both TCR beta VDJ combination and CDR3 sequence profiling were carried out. Genomic DNA was the template for this profiling. Via MiXCR, TCRdb re-called the reads, giving one row per CDR3 protein. The repertoire has roughly 170,000 distinct CDR3 sequences, 45% to 60% of them found once; the top ten carry 10% to 15%. Sequencing was done on patients that had shown CD8+CD57+ cell expansion by flow cytometry. Germline CDR1 and CDR2: SGHTA and FQGNSA. Trimming removed 4 bases from V and 11 bases from J; junction bases left unmatched: 9. The CDR3 contains 13 residues.

The chain combines TRBV7-2 with TRBJ2-5; 8 bases match TRBD1. This receptor was identified in a human donor with aplastic anemia. Sequencing was performed on sorted CD4+, CD8+, or CD8+CD57+ T cells (not recorded which) from PBMCs. The CDR3 here is CASSSDRALEQYF. For the CDR3, the DNA is TGTGCCAGCAGCTCGGACAGGGCACTTGAGCAGTACTTC.